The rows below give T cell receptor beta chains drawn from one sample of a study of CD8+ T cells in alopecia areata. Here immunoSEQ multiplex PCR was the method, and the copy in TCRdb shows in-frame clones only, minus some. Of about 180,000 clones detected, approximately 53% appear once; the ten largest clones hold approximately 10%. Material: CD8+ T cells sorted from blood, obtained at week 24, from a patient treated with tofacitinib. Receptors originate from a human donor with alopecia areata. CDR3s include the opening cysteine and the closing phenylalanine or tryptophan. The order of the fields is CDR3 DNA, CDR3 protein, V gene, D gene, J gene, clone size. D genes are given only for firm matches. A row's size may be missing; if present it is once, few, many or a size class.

cdr3_nt: TGCAGCGTAGAGACAGGAAACTATGGCTACACCTTC
cdr3_aa: CSVETGNYGYTF
v_call: TRBV29-1
d_call: .
j_call: TRBJ1-2
clone_size: few

cdr3_nt: TGTGCCAGCAGTTACTCCGGGCCAGGGGGTAGTGGCTACACCTTC
cdr3_aa: CASSYSGPGGSGYTF
v_call: TRBV6-6
d_call: TRBD1
j_call: TRBJ1-2
clone_size: .

cdr3_nt: TGCGCCAGCAGCCAAGGCCAGGGCGACTACGAGCAGTACTTC
cdr3_aa: CASSQGQGDYEQYF
v_call: TRBV4-1
d_call: .
j_call: TRBJ2-7
clone_size: .

cdr3_nt: TGTGCCAGCGGGAGGGGGCAAAGGGACGAGCAGTACTTC
cdr3_aa: CASGRGQRDEQYF
v_call: TRBV6-6
d_call: .
j_call: TRBJ2-7
clone_size: few

cdr3_nt: TGTGCCAGCAGCTTAAACGGGGGCGTTGAGACCCAGTACTTC
cdr3_aa: CASSLNGGVETQYF
v_call: TRBV7-8
d_call: .
j_call: TRBJ2-5
clone_size: .

cdr3_nt: TGTGCCAGCAGTTCCTCCCTCGTCGGGGAGCTGTTTTTT
cdr3_aa: CASSSSLVGELFF
v_call: TRBV6-6
d_call: .
j_call: TRBJ2-2
clone_size: .

cdr3_nt: TGTGCCAGCAGCGTAGTAGCGGGGGGGCTAAATGAGCAGTTCTTC
cdr3_aa: CASSVVAGGLNEQFF
v_call: TRBV9
d_call: TRBD2
j_call: TRBJ2-1
clone_size: few

cdr3_nt: TGTGCCAGCAGTCCCCGCCCTACAGATACGCAGTATTTT
cdr3_aa: CASSPRPTDTQYF
v_call: TRBV6-5
d_call: .
j_call: TRBJ2-3
clone_size: few

cdr3_nt: TGTGCCAGCAGCTCCCGCCCTGACACTTATAGCACAGATACGCAGTATTTT
cdr3_aa: CASSSRPDTYSTDTQYF
v_call: TRBV7-9
d_call: .
j_call: TRBJ2-3
clone_size: few

cdr3_nt: TGCAGCGTTGTGGAACAGATTAACTATGGCTACACCTTC
cdr3_aa: CSVVEQINYGYTF
v_call: TRBV29-1
d_call: .
j_call: TRBJ1-2
clone_size: .

cdr3_nt: TGTGCCAGCGGGGATGGAGGGCCCCAGCATTTT
cdr3_aa: CASGDGGPQHF
v_call: TRBV7-6
d_call: .
j_call: TRBJ1-5
clone_size: .

cdr3_nt: TGTGCCAGCAGTTTCCCACCCGCCCGCGGCTACACCTTC
cdr3_aa: CASSFPPARGYTF
v_call: TRBV27
d_call: .
j_call: TRBJ1-2
clone_size: once

cdr3_nt: TGTGCCAGCAGCTCCCCAGCTCAGCGAGAGACCCAGTACTTC
cdr3_aa: CASSSPAQRETQYF
v_call: TRBV7-9
d_call: .
j_call: TRBJ2-5
clone_size: .

cdr3_nt: TGTGCCAGCAGCCCTCGGGTAGGTGAGCAGTTCTTC
cdr3_aa: CASSPRVGEQFF
v_call: TRBV13
d_call: .
j_call: TRBJ2-1
clone_size: .

cdr3_nt: TGCGCCAGCAGCCAATCACGCGGGGGACATAACAATGAGCAGTTCTTC
cdr3_aa: CASSQSRGGHNNEQFF
v_call: TRBV4-3
d_call: .
j_call: TRBJ2-1
clone_size: .

cdr3_nt: TGTGCCACTGGACAGGGGGCGTGGGCAGATACGCAGTATTTT
cdr3_aa: CATGQGAWADTQYF
v_call: TRBV27
d_call: TRBD1
j_call: TRBJ2-3
clone_size: .

cdr3_nt: TGCGCCAGCAGCCAGAGGGGGGGGGAGCTGTTTTTT
cdr3_aa: CASSQRGGELFF
v_call: TRBV4-1
d_call: .
j_call: TRBJ2-2
clone_size: .

cdr3_nt: TGCGCCAGCAGCTGGACGGAGAGCTCCTACGAGCAGTACTTC
cdr3_aa: CASSWTESSYEQYF
v_call: TRBV5-1
d_call: .
j_call: TRBJ2-7
clone_size: .

cdr3_nt: TGTGCCAGCAGTTCAAGTGGGACGTTCTACGAGCAGTACTTC
cdr3_aa: CASSSSGTFYEQYF
v_call: TRBV28
d_call: .
j_call: TRBJ2-7
clone_size: few

cdr3_nt: TGTGCCAGCAGCTCCGGGACATCCATTTATGGCTGCACCTTC
cdr3_aa: CASSSGTSIYGCTF
v_call: TRBV14
d_call: .
j_call: TRBJ1-2
clone_size: .

cdr3_nt: TGTGCCAGCAGGGCTCCGGGACAGGGTAACGAGCAGTACTTC
cdr3_aa: CASRAPGQGNEQYF
v_call: TRBV2
d_call: TRBD1
j_call: TRBJ2-7
clone_size: .

cdr3_nt: TGCAGCGGCACGATTCCGAGGGGTGGAGAGGAAAAACTGTTTTTT
cdr3_aa: CSGTIPRGGEEKLFF
v_call: TRBV29-1
d_call: .
j_call: TRBJ1-4
clone_size: few

cdr3_nt: TGTGCCAGCAGCCAGTCCAATCAGCCCCAGCATTTT
cdr3_aa: CASSQSNQPQHF
v_call: TRBV16
d_call: .
j_call: TRBJ1-5
clone_size: .

cdr3_nt: TGTGCCAGCAGTGTCCAGTACGGGGAGCTGTTTTTT
cdr3_aa: CASSVQYGELFF
v_call: TRBV27
d_call: .
j_call: TRBJ2-2
clone_size: medium-sized

cdr3_nt: TGTGCCATCGCACTAGCGCCCAATGAGCAGTTCTTC
cdr3_aa: CAIALAPNEQFF
v_call: TRBV7-9
d_call: TRBD2
j_call: TRBJ2-1
clone_size: few

cdr3_nt: TGTGCCTGGCGTCGGGGGGCTTTCACTGAAGCTTTCTTT
cdr3_aa: CAWRRGAFTEAFF
v_call: TRBV30
d_call: .
j_call: TRBJ1-1
clone_size: .